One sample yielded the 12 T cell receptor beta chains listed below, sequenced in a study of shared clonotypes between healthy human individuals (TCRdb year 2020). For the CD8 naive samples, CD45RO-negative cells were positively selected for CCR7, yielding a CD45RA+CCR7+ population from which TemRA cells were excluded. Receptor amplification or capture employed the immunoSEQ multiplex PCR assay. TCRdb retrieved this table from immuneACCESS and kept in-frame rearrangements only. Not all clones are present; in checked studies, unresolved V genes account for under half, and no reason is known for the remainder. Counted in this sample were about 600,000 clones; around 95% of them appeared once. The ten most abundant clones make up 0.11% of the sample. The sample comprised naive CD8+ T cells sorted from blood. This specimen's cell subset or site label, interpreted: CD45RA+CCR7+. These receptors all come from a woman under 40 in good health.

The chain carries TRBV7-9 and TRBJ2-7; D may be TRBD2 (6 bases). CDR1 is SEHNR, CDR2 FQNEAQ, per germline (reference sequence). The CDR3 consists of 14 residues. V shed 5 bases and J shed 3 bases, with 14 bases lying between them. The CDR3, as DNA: TGTGCCAGCAGCGCAGAGACTAGTGGCTACGAGCAGTACTTC. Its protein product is CASSAETSGYEQYF.

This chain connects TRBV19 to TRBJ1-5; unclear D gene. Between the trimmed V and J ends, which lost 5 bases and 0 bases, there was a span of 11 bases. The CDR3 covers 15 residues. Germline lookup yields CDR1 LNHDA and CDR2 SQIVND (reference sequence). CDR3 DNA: TGTGCCAGTAGTCCCCCGCGGATTAGCAATCAGCCCCAGCATTTT. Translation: CASSPPRISNQPQHF.

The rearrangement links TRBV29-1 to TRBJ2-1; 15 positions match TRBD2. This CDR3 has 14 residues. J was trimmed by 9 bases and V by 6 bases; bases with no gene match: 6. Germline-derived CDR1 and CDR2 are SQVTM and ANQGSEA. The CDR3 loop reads CSVAGTSGRLEQFF. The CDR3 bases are TGCAGCGTGGCCGGGACTAGCGGGAGGCTTGAGCAGTTCTTC.

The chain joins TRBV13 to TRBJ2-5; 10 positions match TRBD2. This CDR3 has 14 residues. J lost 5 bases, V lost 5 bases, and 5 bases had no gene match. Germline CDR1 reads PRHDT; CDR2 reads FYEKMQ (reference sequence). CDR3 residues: CASSAGTSVETQYF. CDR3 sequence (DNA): TGTGCCAGCAGCGCAGGGACTAGCGTTGAGACCCAGTACTTC.

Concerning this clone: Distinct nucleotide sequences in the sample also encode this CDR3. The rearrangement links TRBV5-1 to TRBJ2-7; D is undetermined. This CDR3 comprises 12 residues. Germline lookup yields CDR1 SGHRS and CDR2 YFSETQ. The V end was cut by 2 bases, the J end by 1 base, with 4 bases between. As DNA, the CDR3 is TGCGCCAGCAGCTTACCGTCCTACGAGCAGTACTTC. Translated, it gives CASSLPSYEQYF.

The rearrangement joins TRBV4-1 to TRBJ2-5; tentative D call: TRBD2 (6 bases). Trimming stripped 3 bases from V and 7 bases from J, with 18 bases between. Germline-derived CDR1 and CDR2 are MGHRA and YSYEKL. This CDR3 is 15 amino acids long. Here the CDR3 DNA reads TGCGCCAGCAGCCACCGCGGGACCCCTGGAGTGACCCAGTACTTC. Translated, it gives CASSHRGTPGVTQYF.

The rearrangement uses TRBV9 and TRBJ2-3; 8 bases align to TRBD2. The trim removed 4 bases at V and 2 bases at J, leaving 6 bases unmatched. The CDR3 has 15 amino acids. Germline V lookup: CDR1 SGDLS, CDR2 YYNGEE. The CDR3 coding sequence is TGTGCCAGCAGCAGGGCGGGAGGTCTCACAGATACGCAGTATTTT. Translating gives CASSRAGGLTDTQYF.

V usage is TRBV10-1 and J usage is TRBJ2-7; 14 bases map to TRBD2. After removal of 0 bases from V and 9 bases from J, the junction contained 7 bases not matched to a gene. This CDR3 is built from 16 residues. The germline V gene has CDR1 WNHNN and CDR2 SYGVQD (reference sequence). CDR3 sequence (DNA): TGCGCCAGCAGTGAGTCGAGGGGACTAGCGGGAGTGGGGCAGTACTTC. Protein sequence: CASSESRGLAGVGQYF.

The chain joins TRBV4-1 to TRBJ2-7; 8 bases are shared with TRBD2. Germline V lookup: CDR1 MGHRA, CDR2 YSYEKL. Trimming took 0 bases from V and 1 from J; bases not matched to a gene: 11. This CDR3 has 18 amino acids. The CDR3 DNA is TGCGCCAGCAGCCAAGAGCCGTTTACGGGAGGGCGATCCTACGAGCAGTACTTC. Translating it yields CASSQEPFTGGRSYEQYF.

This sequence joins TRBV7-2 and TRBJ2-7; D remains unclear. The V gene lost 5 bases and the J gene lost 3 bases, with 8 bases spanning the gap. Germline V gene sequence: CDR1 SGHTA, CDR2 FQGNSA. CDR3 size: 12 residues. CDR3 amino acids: CASSPDHYEQYF. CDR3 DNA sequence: TGTGCCAGCAGCCCCGACCACTACGAGCAGTACTTC.

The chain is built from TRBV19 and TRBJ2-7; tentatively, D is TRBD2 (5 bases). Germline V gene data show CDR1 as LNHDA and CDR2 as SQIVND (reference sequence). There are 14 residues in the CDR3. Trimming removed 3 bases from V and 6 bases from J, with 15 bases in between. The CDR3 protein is CASSMAGRIPEQYF. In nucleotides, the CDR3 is TGTGCCAGTAGTATGGCGGGTAGGATCCCCGAGCAGTACTTC.

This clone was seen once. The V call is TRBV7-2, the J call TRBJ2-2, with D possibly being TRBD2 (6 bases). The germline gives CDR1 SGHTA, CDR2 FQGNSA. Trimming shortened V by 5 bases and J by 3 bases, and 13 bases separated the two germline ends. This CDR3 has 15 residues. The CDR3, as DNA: TGTGCCAGCAGCCGGGGGACTTACTACACCGGGGAGCTGTTTTTT. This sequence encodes CASSRGTYYTGELFF. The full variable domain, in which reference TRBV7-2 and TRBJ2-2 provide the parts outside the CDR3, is GAGVSQSPSNKVTEKGKDVELRCDPISGHTALYWYRQSLGQGLEFLIYFQGNSAPDKSGLPSDRFSAERTGGSVSTLTIQRTQQEDSAVYLCASSRGTYYTGELFFGEGSRLTVL.